The following is a T cell receptor beta chain sequence with its context. Its antigen is still unknown. The sample originates from a study of PD-1 blockade in classical Hodgkin lymphoma. Study-wide results and caveats: Healthy donors reportedly exceeded newly diagnosed patients in baseline TCR diversity. The origin of the repertoire differences remains undefined, with disease activity or prior therapy as possible causes.

Trimming cost V 5 bases and J 5 bases, with 9 bases left between them. CDR3 length equals 12 residues. Germline-derived CDR1 and CDR2 are SGHTA and FQGNSA. The table came from immunoSEQ multiplex PCR; TCRdb's copy has only in-frame clones and leaves some out. The data hold about 34,000 clones, with about 80% observed a single time. Brentuximab vedotin exposure varied among the patients, all of whom had relapsed after autologous stem cell transplantation. J is TRBJ1-2 and V is TRBV7-2; D possibly corresponds to TRBD1 (5 bases). The source was peripheral blood mononuclear cells (PBMCs), collected before the second cycle of nivolumab. The sequence was collected from a human donor with classical Hodgkin lymphoma. CDR3 sequence (DNA): TGTGCCAGCAGCAGGGACCTTTATGGCTACACCTTC. It translates to CASSRDLYGYTF.